One sample yielded the 21 T cell receptor beta chains listed below, sequenced in a study of shared clonotypes between healthy human individuals. Measured with immunoSEQ multiplex PCR; TCRdb has only the in-frame clones, and not every one. This sample has some 1 million clones, with around 75% found just once. Material for sequencing was memory CD4+ T cells sorted from blood. Documented subset: CD45RA-negative fraction. Every receptor here comes from a man aged 18 to 35 in good health.

The chain carries TRBV5-1 and TRBJ2-7, with 9 bases that match TRBD1. V dropped 4 bases and J dropped 5; count of bases not matched to a gene: 10. From germline, CDR1 is SGHRS and CDR2 YFSETQ. The CDR3 is made up of 15 amino acids. In DNA, the CDR3 is TGCGCCAGCAGCCCCGGGGACAGGGAGTTCCACGAGCAGTACTTC. Translation: CASSPGDREFHEQYF. Variable domain in full (rest from reference TRBV5-1 and TRBJ2-7): KAGVTQTPRYLIKTRGQQVTLSCSPISGHRSVSWYQQTPGQGLQFLFEYFSETQRNKGNFPGRFSGRQFSNSRSEMNVSTLELGDSALYLCASSPGDREFHEQYFGPGTRLTVT.

In the case of this clone: In the same sample, other DNA sequences code for this CDR3. This chain links TRBV4-3 with TRBJ1-2; no clear D. This CDR3 comprises 14 residues. Germline CDR1 reads LGHNA; CDR2 reads YSLEER. V dropped 0 bases and J dropped 3 bases, with 8 bases sitting between them. CDR3 coding DNA: TGCGCCAGCAGCCAAGACCCGACGGACTATGGCTACACCTTC. This gives the protein CASSQDPTDYGYTF.

This clone was detected many times. This chain links TRBV4-1 with TRBJ1-6; D unclear. Trimming stripped 0 bases from V and 7 bases from J, with 13 bases between. This CDR3 has 16 amino acids. Germline V CDR1 and CDR2: MGHRA, YSYEKL. The CDR3 reads CASSQDRANPNSPLHF. The CDR3 nucleotides are TGCGCCAGCAGCCAAGATCGCGCCAATCCCAATTCACCCCTCCACTTT.

Ten or more counts support this clone. The rearrangement links TRBV7-2 to TRBJ1-1; D unclear. This CDR3 comprises 13 residues. Germline V lookup: CDR1 SGHTA, CDR2 FQGNSA. Trimming pared 1 base from V and 3 bases from J, leaving 6 bases between. The CDR3 sequence: CASSLGPYTEAFF. As DNA, the CDR3 is TGTGCCAGCAGCTTAGGCCCTTACACTGAAGCTTTCTTT. The complete variable domain, with remaining parts taken from reference TRBV7-2 and TRBJ1-1, reads GAGVSQSPSNKVTEKGKDVELRCDPISGHTALYWYRQSLGQGLEFLIYFQGNSAPDKSGLPSDRFSAERTGGSVSTLTIQRTQQEDSAVYLCASSLGPYTEAFFGQGTRLTVV.

This clone was counted between two and nine times. The chain employs TRBV7-6 and TRBJ2-2; D gene ambiguous. V was trimmed by 8 bases and J by 6 bases, leaving 22 bases between them. This CDR3 is built from 16 residues. CDR1 is SGHVS, CDR2 FNYEAQ, per germline. The CDR3 reads CASAPEPEVLAGELFF. The DNA for the CDR3 is TGTGCCAGCGCCCCAGAGCCCGAGGTGTTGGCCGGGGAGCTGTTTTTT.

This clone turned up a few times. Other DNA sequences of this sample code for an identical CDR3. This rearrangement joins TRBV7-2 to TRBJ2-1, with D uncertain. The germline gives CDR1 SGHTA, CDR2 FQGNSA. The CDR3 runs to 13 residues. V was clipped by 1 base and J by 0 bases, with 1 base between them. The CDR3 nucleotides read TGTGCCAGCAGCTTAGGCTCCTACAATGAGCAGTTCTTC. It encodes CASSLGSYNEQFF.

J is TRBJ2-3 and V is TRBV5-1, with 13 bases lining up with TRBD2. Trimming took 1 base from V and 0 from J; bases not matched to a gene: 8. CDR1 SGHRS and CDR2 YFSETQ come from the germline V gene. CDR3 size: 19 residues. The CDR3, as DNA: TGCGCCAGCAGCTTGAATCGGACTAGCGGGAGTTATAGCACAGATACGCAGTATTTT. Protein sequence: CASSLNRTSGSYSTDTQYF.

J is TRBJ1-4 and V is TRBV2; 9 bases match TRBD1. V shed 6 bases and J 7 bases; nucleotides not matched to a gene: 6. The length of the CDR3 is 14 residues. Germline V lookup: CDR1 SNHLY, CDR2 FYNNEI. CDR3 nucleotide sequence: TGTGCCAGCAGCCTGGGACAGGGAGGTGAAAAACTGTTTTTT. Translation: CASSLGQGGEKLFF.

The V call is TRBV19, the J call TRBJ2-4; D not certain. Germline CDR1 and CDR2: LNHDA and SQIVND (reference sequence). Trimming removed 5 bases from V and 0 bases from J, with 14 bases in between. The CDR3 extends over 16 amino acids. The CDR3 is CASSVSGILAKNIQYF. The CDR3 nucleotides are TGTGCCAGTAGTGTTTCTGGGATCCTAGCCAAAAACATTCAGTACTTC.

The chain combines TRBV5-4 with TRBJ2-3; D might be TRBD2 (5 bases). Germline assignment: CDR1 SGHNT and CDR2 YYREEE (reference sequence). This CDR3 has 14 residues. The V and J ends lost 4 bases and 5 bases respectively, with 14 bases between them. CDR3 loop: CASSPDPGRDTQYF. Here the CDR3 DNA reads TGTGCCAGCAGCCCCGATCCTGGGAGAGATACGCAGTATTTT.

V and J are TRBV29-1 and TRBJ1-3; 7 bases agree with TRBD1. Germline assignment: CDR1 SQVTM and CDR2 ANQGSEA. Germline trimming cut 7 bases from V and 5 bases from J; bases unmatched to any gene: 11. CDR3 length equals 14 residues. In nucleotides, the CDR3 is TGCAGCGCCCTCGCGCCGGGACAGAGAAACACCATATATTTT. This translates into CSALAPGQRNTIYF. Full variable domain (missing parts from reference TRBV29-1 and TRBJ1-3): SAVISQKPSRDICQRGTSLTIQCQVDSQVTMMFWYRQQPGQSLTLIATANQGSEATYESGFVIDKFPISRPNLTFSTLTVSNMSPEDSSIYLCSALAPGQRNTIYFGEGSWLTVV.

This chain links TRBV10-3 with TRBJ2-1; 10 bases map to TRBD2. The trim removed 1 base at V and 7 bases at J, leaving 13 bases unmatched. Per germline, CDR1 ENHRY and CDR2 SYGVKD. The CDR3 runs to 18 residues. This chain's CDR3 is CAISEYPSGGASENEQFF. In DNA form, the CDR3 reads TGTGCCATCAGTGAGTACCCTAGCGGGGGAGCCTCCGAGAATGAGCAGTTCTTC.

The CDR3: CAISESPGGSGNTIYF. CDR3 in DNA: TGTGCCATCAGTGAGTCTCCAGGCGGCTCTGGAAACACCATATATTTT. This chain uses TRBV10-3 with TRBJ1-3; D remains unclear. Trimming shortened V by 0 bases and J by 0 bases, and 9 bases separated the two germline ends. The germline V gene has CDR1 ENHRY and CDR2 SYGVKD. This CDR3 spans 16 amino acids.

A remark on this clone: This likely traces to a read error, being one base from a far larger clone. J is TRBJ2-6 and V is TRBV25-1, with 8 bases that match TRBD1. V gave up 6 bases and J gave up 2 bases; unmatched junction bases: 3. CDR3 size: 15 residues. The germline gives CDR1 MGHDK, CDR2 SYGVNS. The CDR3 nucleotides are TGTGCCAGCAGCCTACAGGGGGCTGGGGCCAACGTCCTGACTTTC. Translated, it gives CASSLQGAGANVLTF.

The chain couples TRBV15 to TRBJ2-2, with 9 bases lining up with TRBD2. This CDR3 contains 15 residues. V dropped 5 bases and J dropped 7; count of bases not matched to a gene: 8. Germline V gives CDR1 LNHNV, CDR2 YYDKDF (reference sequence). The CDR3 nucleotides are TGTGCCACCAGCGGCATAGCGGGGGCGGGCGGGGAGCTGTTTTTT. This codes for CATSGIAGAGGELFF.

This clone came up a few times. As DNA, the CDR3 is TGCGCCAGCAGCTTGGACACCACCTTCTATGGCTACACCTTC. Translating it yields CASSLDTTFYGYTF. The V gene is TRBV5-1, the J gene TRBJ1-2; D not certain. The CDR3 length is 14 residues. Trimming left V 0 bases short and J 4 bases short, with 10 bases between. Per the germline V gene, CDR1 is SGHRS and CDR2 is YFSETQ.

The V call is TRBV5-1, the J call TRBJ2-7, with 9 bases fitting TRBD2. Germline loops: CDR1 SGHRS, CDR2 YFSETQ. The V gene end was trimmed by 0 bases and the J gene end by 9 bases; junction bases not matched to a gene: 7. The length of the CDR3 is 14 residues. CDR3 amino acids: CASSLEAGGPVQYF. The CDR3 bases are TGCGCCAGCAGCTTGGAGGCGGGAGGGCCGGTGCAGTACTTC.

The chain couples TRBV2 to TRBJ2-3, with D uncertain. The CDR3 has 15 residues. Germline V gene lookup returns CDR1 SNHLY and CDR2 FYNNEI. Trimming took off 0 bases at V and 2 bases at J, with 9 bases between the two ends. DNA of the CDR3: TGTGCCAGCAGTGAAGCAGGGTTCTTCACAGATACGCAGTATTTT. Amino acid sequence: CASSEAGFFTDTQYF.

This clone was found many times. The chain carries TRBV27 and TRBJ2-2, with TRBD2 matching 14 bases. The V segment lost 7 bases and the J segment 1 base; nucleotides outside the gene matches: 5. Germline V gene lookup returns CDR1 MNHEY and CDR2 SMNVEV (reference sequence). CDR3 size: 17 residues. CDR3 sequence reads: CASTGLAGVMNTGELFF. The CDR3 DNA reads TGTGCCAGCACGGGACTAGCGGGGGTTATGAACACCGGGGAGCTGTTTTTT.

This clone was seen more than once but under ten times. The chain is built from TRBV6-6 and TRBJ1-3, with D possibly being TRBD1 (5 bases). CDR1 and CDR2 (germline): MNHNY, SVGAGI (reference sequence). Trimming took off 5 bases at V and 1 base at J, with 12 bases between the two ends. The CDR3 covers 15 residues. CDR3 in amino acids: CASSRQGLSGNTIYF. In DNA form, the CDR3 reads TGTGCCAGCAGTCGTCAGGGACTGTCTGGAAACACCATATATTTT.

The rearrangement links TRBV19 to TRBJ2-5; D unresolved. V was pared by 4 bases and J by 4 bases, with 13 bases between. The CDR3 extends over 14 amino acids. CDR1 LNHDA and CDR2 SQIVND come from the germline V gene (reference sequence). The CDR3 spells CASSTRTLGETQYF. CDR3 in DNA: TGTGCCAGTAGTACACGGACCCTGGGAGAGACCCAGTACTTC.